This note documents a single TCR beta chain sequence. Its specificity is not known. This sample stems from a study of cytomegalovirus exposure and HLA in healthy donors. General study findings and limits: Immune exposure information comprised only CMV serostatus. One variant, a missense change in DCLRE1C, was linked in a later analysis to TCR beta V- and J-gene trimming. Confirmation in vitro established that a few CMV-associated chains were specific for CMV antigens. Per a prior analysis, the majority of TCR beta V segments were productive roughly 87% or roughly 30% of the time.

V was shortened by 3 bases and J by 4 bases, with 12 bases between the two germline ends. Germline CDR1 reads SQVTM; CDR2 reads ANQGSEA. The CDR3 is 13 residues long. PCR employed 60 Vbeta and 13 Jbeta primers. Measured with immunoSEQ multiplex PCR; TCRdb has only the in-frame clones, and not every one. This table has about 210,000 clones, approximately 83% appearing once. The source is a woman aged 50 to 60 in good health and CMV-seropositive. The rearrangement uses TRBV29-1 and TRBJ1-2; TRBD1 is a possible D gene (6 bases). Sequenced input: PBMCs. The CDR3 protein is CSVDRGEGYGYTF. CDR3 DNA sequence: TGCAGCGTTGACAGGGGCGAGGGCTATGGCTACACCTTC.